What follows are 10 T cell receptor beta chains derived from one specimen sequenced in a study of post-analysis software for immune sequencing data. Regarding the study as a whole: Patients used a handful of TRBV segments, including TRBV5-6, TRBV5-1 and TRBV20-1, more often than controls.

No antigen has been assigned to these receptors. Carried by the TCR beta cDNA libraries were unique molecular identifiers. TCRdb redid the calling of the PCR reads with MiXCR, one entry per CDR3 protein. The table lists 800,000 to 950,000 distinct CDR3 sequences, 53% of them singletons. Sequencing was done on a sample of blood. Receptors were obtained from a girl between 10 and 17 years old with multiple sclerosis.

This clonotype has just a few counts. The chain has TRBV29-1 and TRBJ2-7; the D gene could be TRBD1 or TRBD2 (6 bases each). V was pared by 7 bases and J by 2 bases, with 12 bases between. This CDR3 has 12 amino acids. Germline V CDR1 and CDR2: SQVTM, ANQGSEA. CDR3 amino acids: CSGRDTTYEQYF. DNA of the CDR3: TGCAGCGGGAGGGACACTACCTACGAGCAGTACTTC.

This chain connects TRBV27 to TRBJ2-7, with a weak D call TRBD1 (6 bases). The CDR3 is 13 residues long. Trimming cost V 8 bases and J 4 bases, with 15 bases left between them. CDR1 is MNHEY, CDR2 SMNVEV, per germline (reference sequence). As DNA, the CDR3 is TGTGCCAGCTGTCACGGGCAGGGGTACGAGCAGTACTTC. Residues: CASCHGQGYEQYF.

This clonotype was seen once. V gene TRBV5-1 combines with J gene TRBJ2-2; tentatively, D is TRBD2 (5 bases). This CDR3 is 16 amino acids long. V shed 0 bases and J shed 1 base, with 10 bases lying between them. CDR1 and CDR2 from the germline V gene are SGHRS and YFSETQ. CDR3 region: CASSLGSSMNTGELFF. CDR3 coding DNA: TGCGCCAGCAGCTTGGGGTCTAGCATGAACACCGGGGAGCTGTTTTTT.

The chain has TRBV7-2 and TRBJ1-5; D ambiguous. Trimming left V 5 bases short and J 2 bases short, with 13 bases between. The CDR3 is 15 residues long. Germline V gene data show CDR1 as SGHTA and CDR2 as FQGNSA. The CDR3 nucleotides are TGTGCCAGCAGCCCCGTGGACGGTGGCAATCAGCCCCAGCATTTT. Translation: CASSPVDGGNQPQHF.

This clonotype was counted between two and nine times. The genes are TRBV3-1 and TRBJ2-1; TRBD2 matches 7 bases. V trimming: 2 bases; J trimming: 7 bases; junction bases outside the gene matches: 2. The length of the CDR3 is 13 residues. The germline V gene has CDR1 LGHDT and CDR2 YNNKEL (reference sequence). CDR3 amino acids: CASSQPGGNEQFF. CDR3 nucleotide sequence: TGTGCCAGCAGCCAACCCGGGGGGAATGAGCAGTTCTTC.

This clonotype has only a few counts. The V and J genes are TRBV25-1 and TRBJ2-7; D gene ambiguous. The V gene lost 9 bases and the J gene lost 3 bases, with 15 bases spanning the gap. The CDR3 has 13 amino acids. Germline-derived CDR1 and CDR2 are MGHDK and SYGVNS. The chain's CDR3 is CASTDGLGYEQYF. The DNA of the CDR3 is TGTGCCAGTACCGACGGCCTCGGCTACGAGCAGTACTTC.

This clonotype has only a few counts. The gene calls are TRBV6-1 and TRBJ2-1; 8 bases fit TRBD1. The J segment lost 4 bases and the V segment lost 7 bases, leaving 18 bases of the junction unmatched. This CDR3 is built from 18 residues. Per the germline V gene, CDR1 is MNHNS and CDR2 is SASEGT. CDR3 protein: CASTPSRGSTGGYNEQFF. The CDR3 coding sequence is TGTGCCAGCACCCCATCCCGAGGATCCACAGGGGGTTACAATGAGCAGTTCTTC.

V is TRBV10-3 and J is TRBJ2-4; 7 nucleotides match TRBD1. The end of the DNA is better explained by TRBJ2-7, so the J call may be wrong. The CDR3 runs 14 residues. CDR1 and CDR2 (germline): ENHRY, SYGVKD. CDR3 loop: CAISEGGTAYEQYF. CDR3 nucleotides: TGTGCCATCAGTGAAGGTGGGACAGCCTACGAGCAGTACTTC.

The V gene is TRBV7-9, the J gene TRBJ2-7; a possible D gene is TRBD1 (7 bases). The V end was cut by 5 bases, the J end by 2 bases, with 13 bases between. The germline gives CDR1 SEHNR, CDR2 FQNEAQ (reference sequence). The CDR3 sequence is 14 residues long. Here the CDR3 reads CASSAGQYPYEQYF. The DNA for the CDR3 is TGTGCCAGCAGCGCGGGACAGTATCCCTACGAGCAGTACTTC. Full variable domain (outside the CDR3, taken from reference TRBV7-9 and TRBJ2-7): DTGVSQNPRHKITKRGQNVTFRCDPISEHNRLYWYRQTLGQGPEFLTYFQNEAQLEKSRLLSDRFSAERPKGSFSTLEIQRTEQGDSAMYLCASSAGQYPYEQYFGPGTRLTVT.

This clonotype came up a few times. The rearrangement links TRBV29-1 to TRBJ2-5, with D perhaps TRBD2 (6 bases). Germline loops: CDR1 SQVTM, CDR2 ANQGSEA. This CDR3 spans 12 amino acids. V shed 8 bases and J shed 1 base, with 11 bases lying between them. The CDR3 coding sequence is TGCAGCTACTCCGGGGGCCAAGAGACCCAGTACTTC. It specifies CSYSGGQETQYF. Complete variable domain (other parts from reference TRBV29-1 and TRBJ2-5): SAVISQKPSRDICQRGTSLTIQCQVDSQVTMMFWYRQQPGQSLTLIATANQGSEATYESGFVIDKFPISRPNLTFSTLTVSNMSPEDSSIYLCSYSGGQETQYFGPGTRLLVL.